The sample holds a few counts of the clone carrying this T cell receptor beta chain. The entry originates in a study of kidney transplant recipient with SARS-CoV-2 infection. From the reads, TCRdb called clonotypes with MiXCR, one entry per CDR3 protein. The sample lists approximately 240,000 distinct CDR3 sequences, around 26% occurring once. The CDR3 has 20 amino acids. CDR1 and CDR2 (germline): LNHDA, SQIVND (reference sequence). Trimming removed 2 bases from V and 1 base from J; junction bases left unmatched: 16. The rearrangement joins TRBV19 to TRBJ2-2; TRBD1 agrees at 7 bases. This receptor was obtained from a male patient aged 25-45 years who had COVID-19 and was a kidney transplant recipient. Some T cells may possibly be graft donor cells. The specimen comprised a blood sample, sampled at baseline and between days 110 and 120 from a kidney transplant recipient. The CDR3 DNA sequence: TGTGCCAGTAGTATAACCCTTCGACGCCTGGGACAGAGGAACACCGGGGAGCTGTTTTTT. Encoded protein: CASSITLRRLGQRNTGELFF. The full variable domain, in which reference TRBV19 and TRBJ2-2 provide the parts outside the CDR3, is DGGITQSPKYLFRKEGQNVTLSCEQNLNHDAMYWYRQDPGQGLRLIYYSQIVNDFQKGDIAEGYSVSREKKESFPLTVTSAQKNPTAFYLCASSITLRRLGQRNTGELFFGEGSRLTVL.